This record looks at one T cell receptor (beta chain) sequence and its context. Its antigen is unknown. MiXCR was run by TCRdb on the 5' RACE reads, yielding one entry per CDR3 protein. The profile shows about 450,000 distinct CDR3 sequences, less than 20% of them singletons. This entry belongs to a study of identical twins. Germline CDR1 DFQATT, CDR2 SNEGSKA (reference sequence). With V trimmed by 6 bases and J by 8 bases, 13 bases remained unmatched. The CDR3 has 14 amino acids. Study-level points and caveats: Findings came from cross-sectional statistics, without long-term follow-up of donors.

V gene TRBV20-1 combines with J gene TRBJ2-7, with 10 positions matching TRBD2. The specimen sequenced was naive T cells sorted from blood. The clonotype was recovered from a man in his fifties or sixties in good health. The CDR3 loop reads CSARTGTSAQKQYF. The CDR3 DNA follows: TGCAGTGCCCGAACCGGGACTAGCGCCCAAAAGCAGTACTTC.